The 2 T cell receptor beta chains given below trace back to one sample, sequenced in a study of spatial heterogeneity in lung cancer. Study observations and caveats: Expanded alpha and beta TCR counts within tumors tracked tumor mutation counts.

TCRdb used MiXCR to reprocess the 5' RACE reads, holding one entry per CDR3 protein. The sample has 9,000 to 10,000 distinct CDR3 sequences, 14% seen once. Their antigens remain unidentified. Indicated time point: sample taken at primary tumor resection. Sequencing was performed on lung tumor tissue, taken at surgery. Receptors were obtained from a male donor with early-stage non-small cell lung cancer.

This clonotype was seen at least ten times. A library made for alpha chains picked up this beta chain off target, so its size means little. The V gene is TRBV5-1, the J gene TRBJ2-3, with a possible D match to TRBD1 (6 bases). CDR3 length: 15 amino acids. V gave up 0 bases and J gave up 0 bases, with 8 bases separating them. Germline CDR1 reads SGHRS; CDR2 reads YFSETQ. CDR3 sequence (DNA): TGCGCCAGCAGCTTGGGGGGGCGAAGCACAGATACGCAGTATTTT. Its protein product is CASSLGGRSTDTQYF. The full variable domain, with the rest looked up from reference TRBV5-1 and TRBJ2-3, is KAGVTQTPRYLIKTRGQQVTLSCSPISGHRSVSWYQQTPGQGLQFLFEYFSETQRNKGNFPGRFSGRQFSNSRSEMNVSTLELGDSALYLCASSLGGRSTDTQYFGPGTRLTVL.

This clonotype rates as large. Being off target in a library aimed at alpha chains, this beta chain has a size of little meaning. The V gene is TRBV11-2, the J gene TRBJ1-1, with 10 bases matching TRBD1. Losses at the gene ends were 1 base for V and 6 bases for J; bases not matched to a gene: 5. Germline CDR1 SGHAT, CDR2 FQNNGV. The CDR3 totals 15 residues. The CDR3 region is CASSLVGQGLAEAFF. CDR3 coding DNA: TGTGCCAGCAGCTTAGTGGGACAGGGGCTCGCTGAAGCTTTCTTT.